Below are 8 T cell receptor beta chains sequenced from a single sample in a study of OX40 agonist ivuxolimab in advanced cancers. Here immunoSEQ multiplex PCR was the method, and the copy in TCRdb shows in-frame clones only, minus some. Among under 85,000 clones listed, around 85% were seen once. Sequenced here: CD4+ or CD8+ T cells sorted from blood, sampled in a trial of the OX40 agonist ivuxolimab. Receptor source: an adult with an advanced solid tumor such as melanoma, head and neck, liver or kidney cancer.

In this sample, this clone turned up a few times. Here the CDR3 reads CASGIHKNIQYF. CDR3 bases: TGTGCTAGCGGGATCCACAAAAACATTCAGTACTTC. The chain is built from TRBV12-5 and TRBJ2-4, with a possible D match to TRBD2 (5 bases). V was trimmed by 9 bases and J by 3 bases, leaving 9 bases between them. The CDR3 contains 12 residues. The germline gives CDR1 LGHNT, CDR2 FRNRAP. Using reference TRBV12-5 and TRBJ2-4 for the parts outside the CDR3, the full variable domain is DARVTQTPRHKVTEMGQEVTMRCQPILGHNTVFWYRQTMMQGLELLAYFRNRAPLDDSGMPKDRFSAEMPDATLATLKIQPSEPRDSAVYFCASGIHKNIQYFGAGTRLSVL.

V usage is TRBV27 and J usage is TRBJ2-7; D is unresolved. Trimming removed 5 bases at V and 0 bases at J, with 14 bases between. Germline V lookup: CDR1 MNHEY, CDR2 SMNVEV (reference sequence). The CDR3 consists of 15 residues. The CDR3 sequence: CASSPFLRSSYEQYF. For the CDR3, the DNA is TGTGCCAGCAGTCCCTTTTTGCGGAGCTCCTACGAGCAGTACTTC.

The chain combines TRBV5-1 with TRBJ1-2; 7 positions match TRBD1. CDR1 SGHRS and CDR2 YFSETQ come from the germline V gene. Losses at the gene ends were 4 bases for V and 2 bases for J; bases not matched to a gene: 2. CDR3 size: 13 residues. CDR3 sequence reads: CASSQGENYGYTF. CDR3 nucleotide sequence: TGCGCCAGCAGCCAGGGGGAGAACTATGGCTACACCTTC.

The V and J genes are TRBV9 and TRBJ1-3, with no clear D. The germline V gene has CDR1 SGDLS and CDR2 YYNGEE. This CDR3 has 15 amino acids. Trimming took off 4 bases at V and 0 bases at J, with 11 bases between the two ends. The DNA for the CDR3 is TGTGCCAGCAGCCCATTGGACGGCTCTGGAAACACCATATATTTT. It is translated as CASSPLDGSGNTIYF. The variable domain in full, completed from reference TRBV9 and TRBJ1-3, reads DSGVTQTPKHLITATGQRVTLRCSPRSGDLSVYWYQQSLDQGLQFLIQYYNGEERAKGNILERFSAQQFPDLHSELNLSSLELGDSALYFCASSPLDGSGNTIYFGEGSWLTVV.

This chain connects TRBV4-3 to TRBJ2-1; D is uncertain. The length of the CDR3 is 13 residues. Germline lookup yields CDR1 LGHNA and CDR2 YSLEER. V lost 6 bases and J 2 bases, leaving 8 bases between the germline ends. CDR3 protein: CASSESPYNEQFF. The CDR3 DNA is TGCGCCAGCAGTGAGTCACCCTACAATGAGCAGTTCTTC.

The CDR3 loop reads CASRELSGGETQYF. The CDR3 DNA follows: TGTGCCAGCAGAGAACTCTCAGGGGGGGAGACCCAGTACTTC. V gene TRBV2 combines with J gene TRBJ2-5, with a possible D match to TRBD1 (7 bases). The CDR3 has 14 amino acids. Per the germline V gene, CDR1 is SNHLY and CDR2 is FYNNEI. V lost 6 bases and J lost 5, with 16 bases in between.

This chain connects TRBV4-3 to TRBJ1-1; D is uncertain. This CDR3 is 12 amino acids long. The V gene lost 5 bases and the J gene lost 1 base, with 5 bases spanning the gap. Germline values: CDR1 LGHNA, CDR2 YSLEER. CDR3 DNA sequence: TGCGCCAGCAGCGCCAAGAACACTGAAGCTTTCTTT. Translating gives CASSAKNTEAFF.

The chain's CDR3 is CASSVVYDSRAAFF. CDR3 bases: TGTGCCAGCAGCGTAGTATACGACAGCCGCGCAGCTTTCTTT. This chain links TRBV9 with TRBJ1-1; D may be TRBD1 (5 bases). The length of the CDR3 is 14 residues. V lost 0 bases to trimming and J lost 10 bases, with 16 bases between them. Germline V gives CDR1 SGDLS, CDR2 YYNGEE.